The rows below give T cell receptor beta chains drawn from one sample of a study of cytomegalovirus exposure and HLA in healthy donors. TCRdb's copy holds only in-frame clones and misses some; the assay was immunoSEQ multiplex PCR. The sample holds 110,000 to 150,000 clones, 77% seen once. Sequencing was done on a sample of PBMCs. Receptors were obtained from a male donor in good health and CMV-seronegative. Each CDR3 is given without its conserved first and last residue. Part of the rows lack a size; the others show once, few, many or a class for expanded clones.

J gene: TRBJ2-5
V gene: TRBV30
clone size: -
CDR3 protein: AWSRRGQETQY

J gene: TRBJ2-7
V gene: TRBV5-4
clone size: -
CDR3 protein: ASSSDRSSYEQY

J gene: TRBJ2-5
V gene: TRBV29-1
clone size: -
CDR3 protein: SVEYVARQETQY

J gene: TRBJ2-3
V gene: TRBV11-2
clone size: -
CDR3 protein: ASSSVGGGRVADTQY

J gene: TRBJ1-5
V gene: TRBV29-1
clone size: few
CDR3 protein: SVAPFQGQPQH

J gene: TRBJ1-5
V gene: TRBV19
clone size: -
CDR3 protein: ASSPFSTGVSNQPQH

J gene: TRBJ2-3
V gene: TRBV5-1
clone size: -
CDR3 protein: ASSEQTGIGTDTQY

J gene: TRBJ1-2
V gene: TRBV15
clone size: -
CDR3 protein: ATSTQDRDVYGYT

J gene: TRBJ2-2
V gene: TRBV7-7
clone size: -
CDR3 protein: ASSLSLAGELF

J gene: TRBJ2-1
V gene: TRBV10-3
clone size: -
CDR3 protein: AISESRAGLTYNEQF

J gene: TRBJ2-7
V gene: TRBV18
clone size: once
CDR3 protein: ASSPTDRGLGEQY

J gene: TRBJ2-1
V gene: TRBV4-2
clone size: once
CDR3 protein: ASSLIGFRESYNEQF

J gene: TRBJ1-3
V gene: TRBV2
clone size: once
CDR3 protein: ASNFRGSGNTIY

J gene: TRBJ2-2
V gene: TRBV2
clone size: once
CDR3 protein: ASSEGGRGGSGELF

J gene: TRBJ2-2
V gene: TRBV5-4
clone size: once
CDR3 protein: ASSLVGTANTGELF

J gene: TRBJ1-1
V gene: TRBV5-6
clone size: -
CDR3 protein: ASSPTGGNFEAF

J gene: TRBJ2-1
V gene: TRBV6-5
clone size: -
CDR3 protein: ASSYSGQVQF

J gene: TRBJ1-5
V gene: TRBV6-1
clone size: -
CDR3 protein: ASAKLGGGDQPQH

J gene: TRBJ2-5
V gene: TRBV5-1
clone size: -
CDR3 protein: ASSLGEAQY

J gene: TRBJ2-1
V gene: TRBV7-9
clone size: once
CDR3 protein: ASSFAGAYNEQF

J gene: TRBJ2-3
V gene: TRBV5-6
clone size: -
CDR3 protein: ASLAGLDRVTDTQY

J gene: TRBJ2-3
V gene: TRBV13
clone size: -
CDR3 protein: ASSLGRLAGRGTDTQY

J gene: TRBJ2-2
V gene: TRBV5-4
clone size: few
CDR3 protein: ASSTPQGIGELF

J gene: TRBJ2-5
V gene: TRBV6-5
clone size: -
CDR3 protein: ASSPRGGQETQY

J gene: TRBJ2-1
V gene: TRBV18
clone size: -
CDR3 protein: ASSPTSGSSYNEQF

J gene: TRBJ2-1
V gene: TRBV4-1
clone size: -
CDR3 protein: ASSLPSGGINNEQF

J gene: TRBJ1-6
V gene: TRBV7-2
clone size: -
CDR3 protein: ASSSRTDGQATLH

J gene: TRBJ2-7
V gene: TRBV9
clone size: -
CDR3 protein: ASSARTSGGEQY

J gene: TRBJ2-7
V gene: TRBV5-4
clone size: -
CDR3 protein: ASSLETSGSYEQY